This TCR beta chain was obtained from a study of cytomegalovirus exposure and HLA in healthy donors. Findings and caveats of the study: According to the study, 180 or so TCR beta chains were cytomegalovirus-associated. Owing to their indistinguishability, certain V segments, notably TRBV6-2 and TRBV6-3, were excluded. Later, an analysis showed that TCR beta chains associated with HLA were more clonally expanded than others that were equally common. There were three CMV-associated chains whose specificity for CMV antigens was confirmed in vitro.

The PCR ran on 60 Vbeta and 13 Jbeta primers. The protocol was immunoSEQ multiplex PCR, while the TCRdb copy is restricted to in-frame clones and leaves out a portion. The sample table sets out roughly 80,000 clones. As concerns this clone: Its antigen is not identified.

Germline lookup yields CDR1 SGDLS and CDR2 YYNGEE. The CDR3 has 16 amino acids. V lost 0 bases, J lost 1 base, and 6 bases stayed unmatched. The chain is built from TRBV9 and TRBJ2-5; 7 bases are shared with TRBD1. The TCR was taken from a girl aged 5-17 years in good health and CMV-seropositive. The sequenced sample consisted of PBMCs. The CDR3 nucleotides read TGTGCCAGCAGCGTAGAGGGGGCAGGTGGCCAAGAGACCCAGTACTTC. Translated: CASSVEGAGGQETQYF.